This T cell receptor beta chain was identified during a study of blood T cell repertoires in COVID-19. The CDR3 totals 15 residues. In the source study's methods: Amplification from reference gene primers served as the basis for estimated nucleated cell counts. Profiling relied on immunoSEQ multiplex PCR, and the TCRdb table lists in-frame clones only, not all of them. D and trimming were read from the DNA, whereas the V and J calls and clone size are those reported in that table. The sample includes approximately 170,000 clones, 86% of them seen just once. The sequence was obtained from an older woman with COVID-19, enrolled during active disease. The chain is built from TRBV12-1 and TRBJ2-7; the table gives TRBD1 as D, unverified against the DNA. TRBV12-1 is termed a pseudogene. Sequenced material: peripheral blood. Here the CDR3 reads CASRFIQGLTYEQYF. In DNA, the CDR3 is TGTGCCAGCAGGTTTATACAGGGGCTAACCTACGAGCAGTACTTC.